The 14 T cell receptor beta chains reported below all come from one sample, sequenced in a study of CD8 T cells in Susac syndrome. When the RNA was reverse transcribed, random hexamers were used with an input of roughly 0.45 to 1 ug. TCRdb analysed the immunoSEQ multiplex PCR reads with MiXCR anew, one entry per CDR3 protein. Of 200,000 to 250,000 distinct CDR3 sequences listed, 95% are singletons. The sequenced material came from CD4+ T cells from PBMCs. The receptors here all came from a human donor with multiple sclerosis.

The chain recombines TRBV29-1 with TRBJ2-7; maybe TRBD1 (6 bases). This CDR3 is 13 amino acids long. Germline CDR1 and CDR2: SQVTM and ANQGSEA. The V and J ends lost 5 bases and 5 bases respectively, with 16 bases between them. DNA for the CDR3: TGCAGCGTTCCCGGGACAACCGGCGACGAGCAGTACTTC. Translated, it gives CSVPGTTGDEQYF.

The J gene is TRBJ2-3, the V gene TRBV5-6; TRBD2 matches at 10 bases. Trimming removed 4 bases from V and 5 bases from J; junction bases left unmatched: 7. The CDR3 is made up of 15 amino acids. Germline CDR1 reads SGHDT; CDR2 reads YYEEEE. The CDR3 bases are TGTGCCAGCAGCACCCCTAGCGGGAGAGGAGATACGCAGTATTTT. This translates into CASSTPSGRGDTQYF.

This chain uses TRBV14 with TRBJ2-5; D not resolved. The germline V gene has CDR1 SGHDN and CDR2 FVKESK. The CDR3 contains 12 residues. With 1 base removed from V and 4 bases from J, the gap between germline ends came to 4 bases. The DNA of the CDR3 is TGTGCCAGCAGCCAAGTTCGAGAGACCCAGTACTTC. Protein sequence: CASSQVRETQYF.

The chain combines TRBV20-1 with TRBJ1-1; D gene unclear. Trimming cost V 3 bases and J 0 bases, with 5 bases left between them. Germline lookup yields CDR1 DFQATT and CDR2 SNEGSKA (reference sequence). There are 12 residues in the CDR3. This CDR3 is CSASRLNTEAFF. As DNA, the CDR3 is TGCAGTGCTAGTAGGCTGAACACTGAAGCTTTCTTT.

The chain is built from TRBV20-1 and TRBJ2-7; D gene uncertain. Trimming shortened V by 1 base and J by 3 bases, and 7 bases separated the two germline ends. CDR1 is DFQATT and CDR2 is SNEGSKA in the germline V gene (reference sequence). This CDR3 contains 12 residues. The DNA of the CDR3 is TGCAGTGCTAGAGGGCTAGTCTACGAGCAGTACTTC. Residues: CSARGLVYEQYF.

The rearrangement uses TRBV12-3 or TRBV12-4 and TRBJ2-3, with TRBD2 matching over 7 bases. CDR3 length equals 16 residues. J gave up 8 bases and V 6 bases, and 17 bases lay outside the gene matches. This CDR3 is CASSLGGAGAGGTQYF. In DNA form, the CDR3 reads TGTGCCAGCAGCCTTGGAGGGGCGGGAGCTGGGGGTACGCAGTATTTT.

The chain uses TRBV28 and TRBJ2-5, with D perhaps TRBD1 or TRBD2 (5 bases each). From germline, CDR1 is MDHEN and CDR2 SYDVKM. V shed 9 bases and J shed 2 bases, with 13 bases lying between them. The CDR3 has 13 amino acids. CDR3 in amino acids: CASARGSQETQYF. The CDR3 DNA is TGTGCCAGTGCGAGGGGAAGTCAAGAGACCCAGTACTTC.

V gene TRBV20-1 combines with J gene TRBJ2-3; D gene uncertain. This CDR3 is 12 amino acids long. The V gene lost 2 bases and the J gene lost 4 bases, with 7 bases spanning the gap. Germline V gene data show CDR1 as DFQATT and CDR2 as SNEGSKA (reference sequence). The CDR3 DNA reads TGCAGTGCTAGACAAACGGCAGATACGCAGTATTTT. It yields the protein CSARQTADTQYF.

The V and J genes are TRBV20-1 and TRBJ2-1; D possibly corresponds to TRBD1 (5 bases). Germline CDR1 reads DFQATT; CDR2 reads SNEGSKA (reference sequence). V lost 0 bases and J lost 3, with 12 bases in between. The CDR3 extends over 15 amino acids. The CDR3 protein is CSAREGANNYNEQFF. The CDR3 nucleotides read TGCAGTGCTAGAGAAGGGGCTAATAACTACAATGAGCAGTTCTTC.

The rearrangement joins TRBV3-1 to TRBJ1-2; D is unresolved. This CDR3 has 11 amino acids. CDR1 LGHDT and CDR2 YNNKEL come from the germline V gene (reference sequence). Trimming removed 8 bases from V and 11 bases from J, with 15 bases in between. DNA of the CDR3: TGTGCCAGCGGGTTAGGACCCGGGTACACCTTC. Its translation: CASGLGPGYTF.

Written as DNA, the CDR3 is TGTGCCAGCAGTGAAAGGACTAGAGAGTTCTTC. This translates into CASSERTREFF. The J gene is TRBJ2-1, the V gene TRBV2, with 7 bases aligning to TRBD2. Germline assignment: CDR1 SNHLY and CDR2 FYNNEI. The CDR3 loop spans 11 amino acids. After removal of 2 bases from V and 14 bases from J, the junction contained 3 bases not matched to a gene. Full variable domain (missing parts from reference TRBV2 and TRBJ2-1): EPEVTQTPSHQVTQMGQEVILRCVPISNHLYFYWYRQILGQKVEFLVSFYNNEISEKSEIFDDQFSVERPDGSNFTLKIRSTKLEDSAMYFCASSERTREFFGPGTRLTVL.

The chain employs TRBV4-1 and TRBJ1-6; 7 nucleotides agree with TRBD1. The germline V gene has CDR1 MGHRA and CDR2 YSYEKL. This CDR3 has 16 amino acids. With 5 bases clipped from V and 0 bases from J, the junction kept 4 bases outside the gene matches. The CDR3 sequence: CASSSQGSSYNSPLHF. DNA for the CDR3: TGCGCCAGCAGCTCACAGGGGAGCTCCTATAATTCACCCCTCCACTTT.

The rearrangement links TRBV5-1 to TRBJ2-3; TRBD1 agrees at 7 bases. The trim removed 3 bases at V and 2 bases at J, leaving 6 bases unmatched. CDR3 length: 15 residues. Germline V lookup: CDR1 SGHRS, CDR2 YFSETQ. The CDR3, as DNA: TGCGCCAGCAGCTCGGGACAGACATACACAGATACGCAGTATTTT. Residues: CASSSGQTYTDTQYF.

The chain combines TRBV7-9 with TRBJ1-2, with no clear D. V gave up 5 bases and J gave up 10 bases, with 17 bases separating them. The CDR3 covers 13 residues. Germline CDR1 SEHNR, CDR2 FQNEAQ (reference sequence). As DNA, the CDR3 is TGTGCCAGCAGCCCCAAGCCGACATTGGACTACACCTTC. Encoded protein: CASSPKPTLDYTF.